Included here is one T cell receptor beta chain sequence, with context. For both chains, the TCRalpha and TCRbeta cDNA went through two nested PCRs of around 15 and 10 cycles. TCRdb re-analyzed the 5' RACE reads; it lists each CDR3 protein once, without DNA. The sample table includes approximately 400,000 distinct CDR3 sequences. The CDR3 loop spans 13 amino acids. The germline V gene has CDR1 LNHDA and CDR2 SQIVND (reference sequence). The data are from a study of monozygotic twins with inflammatory bowel disease. After skipping T cell sorting, the authors isolated total RNA from whole blood. The V and J genes are TRBV19 and TRBJ1-1; TCRdb designates TRBD1, a call that cannot be tested without DNA. The sample consisted of blood. The origin of this receptor is a human donor with ulcerative colitis or Crohn's disease, or a healthy co-twin of an affected twin (not recorded which). CDR3 protein: CASNDRTNTEAFF.